This T cell receptor beta chain originates from a study of CD8 T cells in ankylosing spondylitis. CDR3 length: 14 amino acids. V lost 2 bases and J lost 7; bases outside the gene matches: 8. Germline V lookup: CDR1 DFQATT, CDR2 SNEGSKA (reference sequence). Findings and limits, study-wide: It appeared that ankylosing spondylitis blood was characterized by a TCR beta motif of under ten highly homologous variants. Disease-linked clones were CD8+ and relatively rare in peripheral blood. Reported data indicate significant enrichment of disease-linked clones within matched ankylosing spondylitis synovial fluid.

Comment on this clonotype: What it binds is not known.

TCRdb called the 5' RACE reads again in MiXCR, with one record for every CDR3 protein. The repertoire holds over 200,000 distinct CDR3 sequences, with over 9.5% as singletons. Sequencing input: blood, either unsorted or a sorted T cell fraction (not recorded which). The chain uses TRBV20-1 and TRBJ2-1, with 7 bases matching TRBD1. This clonotype was sampled from a male donor with ankylosing spondylitis or in good health (not recorded which). The CDR3, as DNA: TGCAGTGCTAGAACACCAACAGGGGTGAATGAGCAGTTCTTC. It is translated as CSARTPTGVNEQFF.